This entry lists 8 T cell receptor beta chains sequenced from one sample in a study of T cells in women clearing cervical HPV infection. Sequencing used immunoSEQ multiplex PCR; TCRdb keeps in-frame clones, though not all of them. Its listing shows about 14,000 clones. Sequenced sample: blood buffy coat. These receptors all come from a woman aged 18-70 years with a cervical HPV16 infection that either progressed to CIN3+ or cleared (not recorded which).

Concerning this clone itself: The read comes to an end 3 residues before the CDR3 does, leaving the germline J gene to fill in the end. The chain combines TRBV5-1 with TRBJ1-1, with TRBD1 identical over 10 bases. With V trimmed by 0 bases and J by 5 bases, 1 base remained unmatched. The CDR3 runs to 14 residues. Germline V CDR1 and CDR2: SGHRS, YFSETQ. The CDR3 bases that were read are TGCGCCAGCAGCTTGGCGGACAGGGGGACTGAA. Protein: CASSLADRGTE. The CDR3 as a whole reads CASSLADRGTEAFF.

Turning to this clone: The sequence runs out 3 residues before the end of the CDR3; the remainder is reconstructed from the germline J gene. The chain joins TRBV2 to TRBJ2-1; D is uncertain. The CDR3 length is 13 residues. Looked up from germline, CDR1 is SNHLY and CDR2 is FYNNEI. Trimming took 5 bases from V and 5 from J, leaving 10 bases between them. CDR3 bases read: TGTGCCAGCAGTCGCGTCGAGAACAATGAG. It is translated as CASSRVENNE. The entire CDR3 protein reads CASSRVENNEQFF.

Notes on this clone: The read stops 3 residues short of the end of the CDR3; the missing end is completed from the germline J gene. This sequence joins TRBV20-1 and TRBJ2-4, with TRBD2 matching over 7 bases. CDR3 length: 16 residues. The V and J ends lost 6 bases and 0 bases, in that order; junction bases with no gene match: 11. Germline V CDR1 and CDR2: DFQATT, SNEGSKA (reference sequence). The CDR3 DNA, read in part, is TGCAGTGCCATTTCCGGGACTATCTTAGCCAAAAACATT. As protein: CSAISGTILAKNI. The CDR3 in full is CSAISGTILAKNIQYF.

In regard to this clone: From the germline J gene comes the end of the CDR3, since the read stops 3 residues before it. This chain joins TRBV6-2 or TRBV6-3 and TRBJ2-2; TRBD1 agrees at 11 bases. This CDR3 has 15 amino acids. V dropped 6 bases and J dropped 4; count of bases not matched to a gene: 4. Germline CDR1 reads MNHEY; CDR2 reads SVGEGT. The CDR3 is CASRMGQGGTGELFF. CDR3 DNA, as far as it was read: TGTGCCAGCAGGATGGGACAGGGGGGCACCGGGGAG.

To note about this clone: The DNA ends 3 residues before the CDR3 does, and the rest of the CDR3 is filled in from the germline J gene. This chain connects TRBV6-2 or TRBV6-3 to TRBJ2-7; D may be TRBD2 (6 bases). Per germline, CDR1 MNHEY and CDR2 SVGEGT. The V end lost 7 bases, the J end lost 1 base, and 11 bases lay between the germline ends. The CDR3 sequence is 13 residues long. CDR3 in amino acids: CASKPGGSYEQYF. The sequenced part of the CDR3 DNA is TGTGCCAGCAAACCCGGGGGTTCCTACGAG.

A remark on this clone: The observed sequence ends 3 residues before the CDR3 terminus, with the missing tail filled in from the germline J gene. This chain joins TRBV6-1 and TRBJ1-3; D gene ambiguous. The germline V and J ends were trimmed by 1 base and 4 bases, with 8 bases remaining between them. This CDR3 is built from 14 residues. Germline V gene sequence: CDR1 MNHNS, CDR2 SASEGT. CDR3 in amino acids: CASSEDPGGNTIYF. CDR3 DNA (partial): TGTGCCAGCAGTGAAGATCCAGGCGGAAACACC.

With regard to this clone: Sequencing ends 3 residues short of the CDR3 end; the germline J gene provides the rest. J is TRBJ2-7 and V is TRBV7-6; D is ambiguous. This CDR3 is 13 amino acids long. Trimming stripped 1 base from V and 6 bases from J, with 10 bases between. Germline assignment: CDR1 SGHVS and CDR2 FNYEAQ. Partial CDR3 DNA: TGTGCCAGCAGCTTAGGCAGGAACGGCGAG. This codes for CASSLGRNGE. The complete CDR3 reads CASSLGRNGEQYF.

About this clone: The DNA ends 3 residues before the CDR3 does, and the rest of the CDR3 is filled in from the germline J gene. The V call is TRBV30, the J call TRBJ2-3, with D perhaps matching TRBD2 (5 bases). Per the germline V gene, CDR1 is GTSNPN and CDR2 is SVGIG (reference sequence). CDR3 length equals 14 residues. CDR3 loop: CAWTPLERQETQYF. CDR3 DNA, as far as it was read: TGTGCCTGGACTCCCCTGGAGCGGCAAGAGACG. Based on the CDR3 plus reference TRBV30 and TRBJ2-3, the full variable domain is SQTIHQWPATLVQPVGSPLSLECTVEGTSNPNLYWYRQAAGRGLQLLFYSVGIGQISSEVPQNLSASRPQDRQFILSSKKLLLSDSGFYLCAWTPLERQETQYFGPGTRLTVL.